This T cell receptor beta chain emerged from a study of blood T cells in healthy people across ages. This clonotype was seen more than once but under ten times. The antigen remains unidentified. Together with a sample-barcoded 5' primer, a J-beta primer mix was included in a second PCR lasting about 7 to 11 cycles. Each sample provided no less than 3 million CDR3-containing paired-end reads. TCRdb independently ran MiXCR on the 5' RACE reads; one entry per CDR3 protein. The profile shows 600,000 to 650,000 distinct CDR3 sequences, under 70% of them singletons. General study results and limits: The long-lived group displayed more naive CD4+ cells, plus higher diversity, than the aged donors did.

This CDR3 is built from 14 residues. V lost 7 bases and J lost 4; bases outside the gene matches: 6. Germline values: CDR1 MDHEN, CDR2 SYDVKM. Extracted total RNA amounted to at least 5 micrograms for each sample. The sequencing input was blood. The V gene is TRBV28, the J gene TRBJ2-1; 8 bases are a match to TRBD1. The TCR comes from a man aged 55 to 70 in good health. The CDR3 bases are TGTGCCAGCACTCGCGGACAGGGATACAATGAGCAGTTCTTC. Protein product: CASTRGQGYNEQFF. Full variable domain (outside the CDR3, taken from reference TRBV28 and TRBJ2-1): DVKVTQSSRYLVKRTGEKVFLECVQDMDHENMFWYRQDPGLGLRLIYFSYDVKMKEKGDIPEGYSVSREKKERFSLILESASTNQTSMYLCASTRGQGYNEQFFGPGTRLTVL.